The 24 T cell receptor beta chains listed next were all sequenced from one sample in a study of blood T cell repertoires in COVID-19. Clones were sequenced by immunoSEQ multiplex PCR, and TCRdb holds only the in-frame ones, with some missing. The sample has 95,000 to 100,000 clones, approximately 89% seen once. The sample comprised peripheral blood. These receptors were taken from a woman aged 25 to 45 with acute or convalescent COVID-19.

The V and J genes are TRBV27 and TRBJ2-7, with 7 bases that match TRBD2. This CDR3 has 14 amino acids. Trimming removed 2 bases from V and 2 bases from J; junction bases left unmatched: 3. In germline, CDR1 is MNHEY, CDR2 SMNVEV (reference sequence). CDR3 sequence: CASSLAGVAYEQYF. The CDR3 region has the DNA TGTGCCAGCAGTTTAGCGGGGGTAGCCTACGAGCAGTACTTC.

The rearrangement links TRBV12-3 or TRBV12-4 to TRBJ2-7; TRBD1 matches at 9 bases. The junction had 1 base not matched to a gene; V was cut back by 2 bases and J by 5 bases. The CDR3 loop spans 13 amino acids. CDR3 loop: CASSLRQGDEQYF. Written as DNA, the CDR3 is TGTGCCAGCAGTTTAAGACAGGGGGACGAGCAGTACTTC.

J is TRBJ2-3 and V is TRBV5-1; 11 nucleotides agree with TRBD2. With 4 bases clipped from V and 3 bases from J, the junction kept 4 bases outside the gene matches. CDR1 is SGHRS and CDR2 is YFSETQ in the germline V gene. CDR3 length: 15 residues. The CDR3 spells CASSPSGGTTDTQYF. The CDR3 DNA follows: TGCGCCAGCAGCCCTAGCGGGGGGACTACAGATACGCAGTATTTT.

The chain combines TRBV18 with TRBJ2-7, with 8 nucleotides matching TRBD1. The CDR3 length is 13 residues. Trimming at V came to 6 bases and at J to 4 bases, leaving 5 bases not matched to a gene. Germline loops: CDR1 KGHSH, CDR2 LQKENI. CDR3: CASSQGQVYEQYF. The CDR3 bases are TGTGCCAGCTCCCAGGGACAGGTGTACGAGCAGTACTTC. Filled out from reference TRBV18 and TRBJ2-7, the complete variable domain reads NAGVMQNPRHLVRRRGQEARLRCSPMKGHSHVYWYRQLPEEGLKFMVYLQKENIIDESGMPKERFSAEFPKEGPSILRIQQVVRGDSAAYFCASSQGQVYEQYFGPGTRLTVT.

The chain recombines TRBV19 with TRBJ1-6, with 10 bases matching TRBD1. V lost 5 bases and J lost 8; bases outside the gene matches: 9. There are 16 residues in the CDR3. Germline assignment: CDR1 LNHDA and CDR2 SQIVND (reference sequence). CDR3 nucleotides: TGTGCCAGTAGTTATCTGGACAGGGGGTTTTATTCACCCCTCCACTTT. Translation gives CASSYLDRGFYSPLHF. Complete variable domain (other parts from reference TRBV19 and TRBJ1-6): DGGITQSPKYLFRKEGQNVTLSCEQNLNHDAMYWYRQDPGQGLRLIYYSQIVNDFQKGDIAEGYSVSREKKESFPLTVTSAQKNPTAFYLCASSYLDRGFYSPLHFGNGTRLTVT.

This rearrangement joins TRBV2 to TRBJ2-1, with 9 bases lining up with TRBD1. The junction had 7 bases not matched to a gene; V was cut back by 3 bases and J by 7 bases. Germline V lookup: CDR1 SNHLY, CDR2 FYNNEI. The CDR3 runs 15 residues. The CDR3 DNA sequence: TGTGCCAGCAGTGATCGGACAGGGGAGGGAAATGAGCAGTTCTTC. Translation gives CASSDRTGEGNEQFF.

The chain recombines TRBV4-2 with TRBJ2-3, with D perhaps TRBD2 (7 bases). The length of the CDR3 is 17 residues. Trimming removed 3 bases from V and 4 bases from J, with 20 bases in between. The germline CDR1 and CDR2 sequences are LGHNA and YNFKEQ. Written as DNA, the CDR3 is TGTGCCAGCAGCCAGGAACCCAGGGGAGGGAGCCCAGATACGCAGTATTTT. Residues: CASSQEPRGGSPDTQYF.

This chain uses TRBV2 with TRBJ1-6, with D possibly matching TRBD1 (5 bases). The V gene's germline CDR1 is SNHLY and CDR2 FYNNEI. Trimming removed 10 bases from V and 7 bases from J, with 17 bases in between. This CDR3 has 14 residues. CDR3 bases: TGTGCCACACGAGGAAGGGAGGGGAATTCACCCCTCCACTTT. Translation gives CATRGREGNSPLHF.

Only a few counts were recorded for this clone. CDR3 in amino acids: CASSLSTGRELFF. As DNA, the CDR3 is TGTGCCAGCAGCTTATCGACAGGCCGGGAGCTGTTTTTT. The rearrangement links TRBV7-9 to TRBJ2-2; D might be TRBD1 (6 bases). The CDR3 is 13 amino acids. V was pared by 2 bases and J by 9 bases, with 10 bases between. Germline V gene data show CDR1 as SEHNR and CDR2 as FQNEAQ (reference sequence).

The V and J genes are TRBV12-3 or TRBV12-4 and TRBJ1-2, with a weak D call TRBD1 (6 bases). V dropped 5 bases and J dropped 4 bases, with 11 bases sitting between them. This CDR3 comprises 13 residues. The CDR3 loop is CASSATGIYGYTF. CDR3 bases: TGTGCCAGCAGTGCTACAGGGATCTATGGCTACACCTTC.

The V call is TRBV11-2, the J call TRBJ2-7; 8 nucleotides match TRBD2. In germline, CDR1 is SGHAT, CDR2 FQNNGV. CDR3 length: 16 residues. The ends lost 3 bases at V and 5 bases at J; junction bases unmatched: 12. This CDR3 reads CASSFLVSAAGDEQYF. The CDR3 nucleotides are TGTGCCAGCAGCTTTCTTGTTAGCGCAGCGGGGGACGAGCAGTACTTC.

This chain's CDR3 is CASTPGWKTTNEKLFF. DNA of the CDR3: TGTGCCAGTACCCCGGGTTGGAAGACAACTAATGAAAAACTGTTTTTT. The genes are TRBV19 and TRBJ1-4; D ambiguous. V was shortened by 7 bases and J by 0 bases, with 15 bases between the two germline ends. The CDR3 is made up of 16 amino acids. The germline V gene has CDR1 LNHDA and CDR2 SQIVND (reference sequence).

This chain uses TRBV21-1 with TRBJ2-6; TRBD2, the D gene given by the table, was not confirmed from the DNA. TRBV21-1 is a pseudogene locus. The CDR3 contains 18 residues. CDR3 protein: CASSERTSGDSGANVLTF. For the CDR3, the DNA is TGTGCCAGCAGCGAGAGGACTAGCGGGGACTCTGGGGCCAACGTCCTGACTTTC.

V and J are TRBV6-5 and TRBJ1-6; D gene ambiguous. The CDR3 sequence is 15 residues long. Trimming removed 9 bases at V and 0 bases at J, with 12 bases between. From germline, CDR1 is MNHEY and CDR2 SVGAGI. The CDR3 nucleotides are TGTGCCAGTGGATACAGTTTCTCCTATAATTCACCCCTCCACTTT. It codes for CASGYSFSYNSPLHF.

The rearrangement uses TRBV7-8 and TRBJ2-7; 11 positions agree with TRBD1. V was pared by 4 bases and J by 2 bases, with 10 bases of the junction left unmatched. This CDR3 contains 17 residues. Germline V lookup: CDR1 SGHVS, CDR2 FQNEAQ. The CDR3 spells CASSSEGLGQGAYEQYF. The DNA of the CDR3 is TGTGCCAGCAGCTCCGAAGGATTGGGACAGGGGGCCTACGAGCAGTACTTC.

The chain joins TRBV5-1 to TRBJ1-5; D may be TRBD1 (6 bases). Between the trimmed V and J ends, which lost 0 bases and 5 bases, there was a span of 12 bases. This CDR3 spans 15 amino acids. Germline CDR1 and CDR2: SGHRS and YFSETQ. CDR3 sequence: CASSLGGGQDQPQHF. CDR3 sequence (DNA): TGCGCCAGCAGCTTGGGGGGGGGCCAGGATCAGCCCCAGCATTTT.

This chain links TRBV7-9 with TRBJ2-5; tentative D call: TRBD1 (5 bases). From germline, CDR1 is SEHNR and CDR2 FQNEAQ (reference sequence). CDR3 size: 18 residues. V was shortened by 2 bases and J by 0 bases, with 19 bases between the two germline ends. CDR3 nucleotide sequence: TGTGCCAGCAGCTTATTTTCGTGGGGCCCCAATGACCAAGAGACCCAGTACTTC. Its translation: CASSLFSWGPNDQETQYF.

The chain uses TRBV5-1 and TRBJ2-7, with TRBD2 matching 8 bases. Per the germline V gene, CDR1 is SGHRS and CDR2 is YFSETQ. There are 16 residues in the CDR3. Losses at the gene ends were 0 bases for V and 4 bases for J; bases not matched to a gene: 9. The CDR3 loop reads CASSLEGAGAIYEQYF. The CDR3 DNA reads TGCGCCAGCAGCTTGGAGGGAGCGGGGGCCATATACGAGCAGTACTTC.

V is TRBV7-6 and J is TRBJ1-3, with 7 nucleotides matching TRBD1. The CDR3 contains 15 residues. The junction had 8 bases not matched to a gene; V was cut back by 6 bases and J by 3 bases. Germline V gene data show CDR1 as SGHVS and CDR2 as FNYEAQ. The chain's CDR3 is CASSSQGGLGNTIYF. The CDR3 region has the DNA TGTGCCAGCAGTTCCCAGGGGGGACTTGGAAACACCATATATTTT.

V is TRBV19 and J is TRBJ2-7, with 8 nucleotides matching TRBD2. The CDR3 is made up of 14 amino acids. CDR1 and CDR2 from the germline V gene are LNHDA and SQIVND (reference sequence). V shed 6 bases, J shed 0 bases, and the junction held 4 bases outside the gene matches. CDR3 DNA sequence: TGTGCCAGTAGGCGAGCGGGGGACTCCTACGAGCAGTACTTC. Encoded protein: CASRRAGDSYEQYF.

The chain combines TRBV6-5 with TRBJ1-1; 7 nucleotides align to TRBD1. Germline values: CDR1 MNHEY, CDR2 SVGAGI. The CDR3 is 13 amino acids. V lost 10 bases to trimming and J lost 5 bases; unmatched junction nucleotides: 10. CDR3 in DNA: TGTGCCACCAGAGACAGGGACTTGACTGAAGCTTTCTTT. Its protein product is CATRDRDLTEAFF.

The chain couples TRBV9 to TRBJ2-6; 7 bases are a match to TRBD1. V gave up 4 bases and J gave up 2 bases; unmatched junction bases: 9. Germline V CDR1 and CDR2: SGDLS, YYNGEE. This CDR3 region has 17 residues. This CDR3 reads CASSPWTGGAGANVLTF. In nucleotides, the CDR3 is TGTGCCAGCAGCCCCTGGACAGGCGGAGCTGGGGCCAACGTCCTGACTTTC.

The V call is TRBV10-2, the J call TRBJ2-1, with 9 bases identical to TRBD2. With V trimmed by 2 bases and J by 4 bases, 9 bases remained unmatched. Germline V gene lookup returns CDR1 WSHSY and CDR2 SAAADI. The CDR3 is 17 amino acids. The CDR3 reads CASSEDWRGGSYNEQFF. The DNA for the CDR3 is TGCGCCAGCAGTGAGGACTGGCGGGGGGGTTCTTACAATGAGCAGTTCTTC.

V usage is TRBV19 and J usage is TRBJ2-7, with 8 bases fitting TRBD2. The CDR3 length is 15 residues. Trimming took 7 bases from V and 6 from J; bases not matched to a gene: 14. CDR1 is LNHDA, CDR2 SQIVND, per germline (reference sequence). The CDR3 sequence: CASTPGGGWNSEQYF. The CDR3 DNA sequence: TGTGCCAGTACCCCCGGGGGGGGCTGGAATTCCGAGCAGTACTTC.